This T cell receptor (beta chain) was sequenced in a study of T-cell memory formation after mild COVID-19. General observations from the study: The pre-infection memory compartment contained some responding clones, suggesting cross-reactive memory joined.

On this clonotype itself: Its antigen is not identified. One end of the junction fails to match germline, which may point to a read error.

TCRdb independently ran MiXCR on the 5' RACE reads; one entry per CDR3 protein. Of roughly 340,000 distinct CDR3 sequences listed, 20% to 25% are singletons. Germline V lookup: CDR1 SGHTA, CDR2 FQGTGA. This CDR3 spans 14 amino acids. This chain joins TRBV7-3 and TRBJ2-3; D might be TRBD1 or TRBD2, each matching 6 bases. The sample consisted of PBMCs or a T cell subset sorted from them (not recorded which). The receptor was derived from a young man who had mild COVID-19 (a few samples of this study predate the infection). Cell type and time point are not known. The CDR3 sequence: CASSVTGRSDTQYF. The CDR3 bases are TGTGCCAGCAGCGTAACAGGGAGGTCAGATACGCAGTATTTT.